These T cell receptor beta chains were read from a single sample in a study of shared clonotypes between healthy human individuals. TCRdb's copy holds only in-frame clones and misses some; the assay was immunoSEQ multiplex PCR. The sample consists of about 510,000 clones, 79% of them appearing once. Sequencing used PBMCs. The receptors were sampled from a woman aged 40 to 50 in good health. Some clones in this sample may be carry-over from other donors' samples. Each CDR3 is given with its conserved first and last residue. The D gene is left open where the match is weak. A clone size is listed for some rows: how often the clone was seen (once, few, many), or a class if it is expanded.

D	size	V	length	J	DNA	CDR3
NA	NA	TRBV10-3	14	TRBJ2-3	TGTGCCATCAGTGGTTCAGCGGAGGCAGATACGCAGTATTTT	CAISGSAEADTQYF
NA	NA	TRBV7-7	18	TRBJ2-7	TGTGCTAGCAGCCTCCTCGGGGTAGGCGGGGCTTGGGACTACGAGCAGTACTTC	CASSLLGVGGAWDYEQYF
NA	few	TRBV4-3	13	TRBJ1-4	TGCGCCAGCAGCCAACAGGGTAATGAAAAACTGTTTTTT	CASSQQGNEKLFF
NA	NA	TRBV5-1	14	TRBJ2-1	TGCGCCAGCAGCTTGGTCCAGCTGGGGAATGAGCAGTTCTTC	CASSLVQLGNEQFF
NA	NA	TRBV7-3	14	TRBJ2-1	TGTGCCAGCAGCTTAACGAGAGGCTCGAATGAGCAGTTCTTC	CASSLTRGSNEQFF
TRBD1	NA	TRBV9	17	TRBJ2-3	TGTGCCAGCAGCAATCAGCCGACAGGGCTCATCACAGATACGCAGTATTTT	CASSNQPTGLITDTQYF
NA	NA	TRBV30	12	TRBJ1-2	TGTGCCTGGAGTCCGTTCTCCTATGGCTACACCTTC	CAWSPFSYGYTF
TRBD2	many	TRBV7-2	14	TRBJ2-1	TGTGCCAGCAGCCTGGGGACTACCTTAACAGAGCAGTTCTTC	CASSLGTTLTEQFF
TRBD1	few	TRBV30	15	TRBJ1-4	TGTGCCTGGAGTGTAGGTACAGGGGTTAATGAAAAACTGTTTTTT	CAWSVGTGVNEKLFF
NA	NA	TRBV5-1	14	TRBJ2-1	TGCGCCAGCAGCTTGGATCTAGGATACAATGAGCAGTTCTTC	CASSLDLGYNEQFF
NA	NA	TRBV19	10	TRBJ2-1	TGTGCCACCTCCTACAATGAGCAGTTCTTC	CATSYNEQFF
TRBD1	few	TRBV7-2	15	TRBJ1-2	TGTGCCAGCAGCTTAGGGACAGGGTCCGACTATGGCTACACCTTC	CASSLGTGSDYGYTF
NA	NA	TRBV14	15	TRBJ1-3	TGTGCCAGCAGCCGGTTGGCCCCACGGCGGAACACCATATATTTT	CASSRLAPRRNTIYF
NA	NA	TRBV10-1	13	TRBJ1-1	TGCGCCAGCAGTGATAATATGAACACTGAAGCTTTCTTT	CASSDNMNTEAFF
TRBD2	NA	TRBV7-3	14	TRBJ2-3	TGTGCCAGCAGCACCGGGACTAGCGGGACGTCGCAGTATTTT	CASSTGTSGTSQYF
NA	once	TRBV20-1	11	TRBJ2-3	TGCAGTGCCGGGCTCTTGGATACGCAGTATTTT	CSAGLLDTQYF
TRBD1	NA	TRBV27	14	TRBJ1-5	TGTGCCAGCAGTCCCCGACAGGGCGATCAGCCCCAGCATTTT	CASSPRQGDQPQHF
NA	NA	TRBV5-1	15	TRBJ2-7	TGCGCCAGCAGCTTGGACGCGTCGGGACCCTACGAGCAGTACTTC	CASSLDASGPYEQYF
NA	NA	TRBV5-4	14	TRBJ2-5	TGTGCCAGCAGCCCGGTTGGGGATCAAGAGACCCAGTACTTC	CASSPVGDQETQYF
TRBD2	NA	TRBV7-8	16	TRBJ2-1	TGTGCCAGCATCCCACGGTCTGGGACTATATACAATGAGCAGTTCTTC	CASIPRSGTIYNEQFF
TRBD1	NA	TRBV5-6	14	TRBJ2-7	TGTGCCAGCAGCTTGCCCGGGACAGGCTACGAGCAGTACTTC	CASSLPGTGYEQYF
NA	NA	TRBV30	12	TRBJ2-7	TGTGCCTGGAGTCGGCAGGATAGCCTTGGACACTTC	CAWSRQDSLGHF
NA	NA	TRBV9	12	TRBJ1-2	TGTGCCAGCAGCGCCCCGAAAAGTGGCTACACCTTC	CASSAPKSGYTF
NA	once	TRBV6-5	15	TRBJ2-7	TGTGCCAGCAGGAAAGACAGGGGAGGGGCCTACGAGCAGTACTTC	CASRKDRGGAYEQYF
TRBD2	NA	TRBV2	15	TRBJ2-1	TGTGCCAGCAGCCTACTAGCGGGAGTTGGTAATGAGCAGTTCTTC	CASSLLAGVGNEQFF
NA	NA	TRBV27	14	TRBJ2-7	TGTGCCAGCAAGGGGCGGCCTAACGCCTACGAGCAGTACTTC	CASKGRPNAYEQYF
TRBD2	NA	TRBV10-3	18	TRBJ2-5	TGTGCCATCAGTGATCCCCGGGGGATTAGCGGGAGTATGGAGACCCAGTACTTC	CAISDPRGISGSMETQYF
TRBD1	many	TRBV9	18	TRBJ2-1	TGTGCCAGCAGCGTATCCACCGGGACAGGGGTTTCCTACAATGAGCAGTTCTTC	CASSVSTGTGVSYNEQFF
NA	NA	TRBV5-4	15	TRBJ1-1	TGTGCCAGCAGCTCTCCAGGGGCGGGGAACACTGAAGCTTTCTTT	CASSSPGAGNTEAFF
TRBD1	NA	TRBV28	14	TRBJ2-7	TGTGCCAGCCACCCTCCGGGACAGGGTTACGAGCAGTACTTC	CASHPPGQGYEQYF
NA	NA	TRBV7-9	12	TRBJ1-2	TGTGCCAGCAGCTCACAGGGCTATGGCTACACCTTC	CASSSQGYGYTF
TRBD2	NA	TRBV7-2	17	TRBJ2-1	TGTGCCAGCAGCTTAGCTAGCGGGAGGACTATTGTCCATGAGCAGTTCTTC	CASSLASGRTIVHEQFF
NA	NA	TRBV2	13	TRBJ1-1	TGTGCCAGCAGTGGATTTCCGACAGCTGAAGCTTTCTTT	CASSGFPTAEAFF
NA	NA	TRBV11-3	13	TRBJ2-1	TGTGCCAGATCCCGGGGGCCGGGCAATGAGCAGTTCTTC	CARSRGPGNEQFF
NA	NA	TRBV5-4	14	TRBJ2-3	TGTGCCAGCAGCTTGAGGGGCGGGACAGATACGCAGTATTTT	CASSLRGGTDTQYF
NA	NA	TRBV23-1	15	TRBJ2-1	TGCGCCAGCAGCCAAGTACGGGGGAACTACAATGAGCAGTTCTTC	CASSQVRGNYNEQFF
TRBD1	NA	TRBV10-2	17	TRBJ1-3	TGCGCCAGCAGTGAGCATCCTGGCAGGGGGACAGGAAACACCATATATTTT	CASSEHPGRGTGNTIYF
NA	NA	TRBV10-3	12	TRBJ1-3	TGTGCCATCAGTCCCGGGGGAAACACCATATATTTT	CAISPGGNTIYF
TRBD1	NA	TRBV5-1	16	TRBJ1-4	TGCGCCAGCAGCCAGGCTGGACAGGGGGCTGGTGAAAAACTGTTTTTT	CASSQAGQGAGEKLFF
TRBD2	NA	TRBV5-1	16	TRBJ2-3	TGCGCCAGCAGCTTGGGTGTCGCGGGAGGGCCGGATACGCAGTATTTT	CASSLGVAGGPDTQYF
TRBD1	NA	TRBV12-5	22	TRBJ1-5	TGTGCTAGTGGTTTGGGGACAGGGGGCTGGGTTTACGACGGTAGGAGCAATCAGCCCCAGCATTTT	CASGLGTGGWVYDGRSNQPQHF
NA	NA	TRBV6-1	15	TRBJ2-1	TGTGCCAGCAGTGAAGCTAGCGGTACCTACAATGAGCAGTTCTTC	CASSEASGTYNEQFF
NA	NA	TRBV5-6	13	TRBJ2-4	TGTGCCAGCAGCTGGGGAAGGCAAAACATTCAGTACTTC	CASSWGRQNIQYF
NA	NA	TRBV7-2	14	TRBJ2-7	TGTGCCAGCAGCCCTCCTTCGCCCCCCTACGAGCAGTACTTC	CASSPPSPPYEQYF
NA	NA	TRBV28	14	TRBJ1-2	TGTGCCAGCAGTTTATGGGGGCAGGGAGGAGGCTACACCTTC	CASSLWGQGGGYTF
NA	NA	TRBV9	14	TRBJ2-5	TGTGCCAGCAGCGTAGACGGACTTGGAGGGACCCAGTACTTC	CASSVDGLGGTQYF
NA	NA	TRBV28	11	TRBJ1-2	TGTGTAGTCGGGGTAGGGGGTGGCTACACCTTC	CVVGVGGGYTF
NA	NA	TRBV2	13	TRBJ2-1	TGTGCCAGCACCGGGACATGGGGCAATGAGCAGTTCTTC	CASTGTWGNEQFF
TRBD1	many	TRBV11-3	14	TRBJ2-3	TGTGCCAGCAGCCCGGGACAGGCGTCAGATACGCAGTATTTT	CASSPGQASDTQYF
TRBD2	NA	TRBV7-9	14	TRBJ2-5	TGTGCCAGCAGCCGATCCGGGGGGGGAGAGACCCAGTACTTC	CASSRSGGGETQYF
NA	once	TRBV21-1	15	TRBJ2-5	TGTGCCAGCAGCCCTCAAGCGGGACGCCAAGAGACCCAGTACTTC	CASSPQAGRQETQYF
NA	NA	TRBV5-1	15	TRBJ2-7	TGCGCCAGCAGCTTGGGCGGGGCCAACTTATACGAGCAGTACTTC	CASSLGGANLYEQYF
NA	many	TRBV28	13	TRBJ2-7	TGTGCCAGCAGTTCGGGGGATAGCTACGAGCAGTACTTC	CASSSGDSYEQYF